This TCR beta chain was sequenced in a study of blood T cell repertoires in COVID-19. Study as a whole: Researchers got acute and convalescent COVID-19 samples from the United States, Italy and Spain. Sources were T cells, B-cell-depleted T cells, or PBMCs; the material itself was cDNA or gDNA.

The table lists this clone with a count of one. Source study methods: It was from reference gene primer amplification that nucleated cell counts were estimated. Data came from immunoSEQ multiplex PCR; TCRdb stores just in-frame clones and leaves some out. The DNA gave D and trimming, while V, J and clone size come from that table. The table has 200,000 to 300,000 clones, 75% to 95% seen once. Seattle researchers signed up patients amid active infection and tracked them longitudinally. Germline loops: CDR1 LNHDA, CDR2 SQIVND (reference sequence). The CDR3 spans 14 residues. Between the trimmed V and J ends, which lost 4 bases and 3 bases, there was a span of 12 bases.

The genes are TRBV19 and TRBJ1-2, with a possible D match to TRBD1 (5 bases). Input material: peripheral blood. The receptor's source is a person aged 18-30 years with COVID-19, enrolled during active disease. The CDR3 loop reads CASSRGGTDYGYTF. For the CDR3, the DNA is TGTGCCAGTAGTAGGGGCGGGACGGACTATGGCTACACCTTC.